The 32 T cell receptor beta chains below come from one sample, sequenced in a study of T cell repertoires in cytomegalovirus infection. These receptors have no known antigen. TCRdb processed the reads anew with MiXCR; each CDR3 protein has one entry. The sample holds about 830,000 distinct CDR3 sequences, about 30% seen once. This specimen consisted of cultured CD8+ T cells from PBMCs, obtained from culture after CMV antigen stimulation. The receptors derive from a human donor in good health (CMV status not recorded). Some clones in this sample may be carry-over from other donors' samples.

This clonotype has only a few counts. The V call is TRBV12-5, the J call TRBJ1-1, with D possibly TRBD1 on 5 matching bases. Between the trimmed V and J ends, which lost 3 bases and 8 bases, there was a span of 13 bases. Per germline, CDR1 LGHNT and CDR2 FRNRAP. This CDR3 spans 13 amino acids. The DNA of the CDR3 is TGTGCTAGTGGTTTTTGGGGGGAGTCGGAAGCTTTCTTT. Translation: CASGFWGESEAFF.

The chain is built from TRBV9 and TRBJ2-7; perhaps TRBD1 as D (5 bases). Trimming took off 4 bases at V and 6 bases at J, with 20 bases between the two ends. The CDR3 runs 15 residues. In germline, CDR1 is SGDLS, CDR2 YYNGEE. CDR3 sequence: CASSPRTDKGLEQYF. The CDR3 coding sequence is TGTGCCAGCAGCCCCCGGACGGACAAGGGCCTCGAGCAGTACTTC.

Details on this clonotype: This may be a read error, as it is one base from a much larger clone. The CDR3 coding sequence is TGCGTCAGCAGCCAAGATAAGGTGACCGAACGTCCGGGGAACACTGAAGCTTTCTTT. This encodes CVSSQDKVTERPGNTEAFF. The chain recombines TRBV4-3 with TRBJ1-1, with D uncertain. Per germline, CDR1 LGHNA and CDR2 YSLEER. CDR3 length equals 19 residues.

The genes are TRBV11-1 and TRBJ1-1; no firm D call. CDR1 and CDR2 from the germline V gene are SGHAT and FQDESV (reference sequence). This CDR3 comprises 12 residues. The V end lost 4 bases, the J end lost 4 bases, and 7 bases lay between the germline ends. CDR3: CASSSMGTEAFF. Here the CDR3 DNA reads TGTGCCAGCAGCTCCATGGGCACTGAAGCTTTCTTT.

The chain combines TRBV11-2 with TRBJ2-7, with D hard to call. Looked up from germline, CDR1 is SGHAT and CDR2 is FQNNGV. Trimming left V 2 bases short and J 4 bases short, with 9 bases between. CDR3 length equals 13 residues. The CDR3 nucleotides read TGTGCCAGCAGCTTATGGGCAATGTACGAGCAGTACGTC. Amino acids: CASSLWAMYEQYV.

This clonotype was recorded once. This may be a read error: a much more frequent sequence differs by one nucleotide. V is TRBV7-2 and J is TRBJ2-3, with 9 bases aligning to TRBD2. Germline assignment: CDR1 SGHTA and CDR2 FQGNSA. CDR3 length equals 15 residues. For the CDR3, the DNA is TGTGCCAGCAGCTTAAGGTCTAGCGGGGTGGTTTCGCAGTGTTTT. It codes for CASSLRSSGVVSQCF.

This sequence joins TRBV19 and TRBJ2-1; possibly TRBD2 for D (6 bases). Trimming removed 5 bases from V and 0 bases from J, with 14 bases in between. Germline-derived CDR1 and CDR2 are LNHDA and SQIVND (reference sequence). The CDR3 runs 16 residues. DNA of the CDR3: TGTGCCAGTAGTCCCACTAGCCTCAGCTCCTACAATGAGCAGTTCTTC. It encodes CASSPTSLSSYNEQFF.

This clonotype was recorded many times. This chain uses TRBV7-8 with TRBJ1-6; D ambiguous. Per germline, CDR1 SGHVS and CDR2 FQNEAQ. CDR3 length: 15 residues. V lost 1 base to trimming and J lost 4 bases, with 8 bases between them. The CDR3 loop is CASSLGGGYNSPLHF. The CDR3 DNA reads as TGTGCCAGCAGCTTAGGGGGAGGATATAATTCACCCCTCCACTTT.

Worth noting for this clonotype: Mismatch with germline at one junction end may stem from a read error. The chain has TRBV13 and TRBJ1-2; the match to TRBD1 covers 9 bases. The germline V gene encodes CDR1 PRHDT and CDR2 FYEKMQ (reference sequence). The CDR3 runs 16 residues. The CDR3 region has the DNA TGTGCCAGCAGCTTAGGACCCGGACAGGGGAGCTATGGCTACAACTTC. Amino acid sequence: CASSLGPGQGSYGYNF.

CDR3 DNA sequence: TGTGCCAGCAGTGACGCCAGGGGGCATCGCTCCTACGAGCAGTACTTC. Protein sequence: CASSDARGHRSYEQYF. The J gene is TRBJ2-7, the V gene TRBV2; TRBD1 agrees at 8 bases. With 3 bases clipped from V and 0 bases from J, the junction kept 7 bases outside the gene matches. Germline CDR1 SNHLY, CDR2 FYNNEI. The CDR3 spans 16 residues.

With respect to this clonotype: Being one base from a much bigger clone, this may be a read error. The genes are TRBV7-2 and TRBJ1-5, with D maybe TRBD1 (6 bases). V lost 4 bases and J lost 4, with 14 bases in between. This CDR3 is 15 amino acids long. Germline-derived CDR1 and CDR2 are SGHTA and FQGNSA. CDR3 nucleotide sequence: TGTGCCAGCAGCTCAGGGGACAAGGGGAATCAGCCCCAGCATTTT. Translated, it gives CASSSGDKGNQPQHF. The complete variable domain, with remaining parts taken from reference TRBV7-2 and TRBJ1-5, reads GAGVSQSPSNKVTEKGKDVELRCDPISGHTALYWYRQSLGQGLEFLIYFQGNSAPDKSGLPSDRFSAERTGGSVSTLTIQRTQQEDSAVYLCASSSGDKGNQPQHFGDGTRLSIL.

The chain carries TRBV4-3 and TRBJ2-3, with D perhaps TRBD2 (6 bases). The V and J ends lost 0 bases and 0 bases respectively, with 16 bases between them. Per germline, CDR1 LGHNA and CDR2 YSLEER. The CDR3 totals 18 residues. CDR3 sequence reads: CASSQDWDFQKSTDTQYF. CDR3 DNA: TGCGCCAGCAGCCAAGATTGGGACTTCCAAAAAAGCACAGATACGCAGTATTTT.

In its sample, this clonotype was seen once. This rearrangement joins TRBV12-3 or TRBV12-4 to TRBJ2-2, with TRBD1 identical over 9 bases. This CDR3 contains 16 residues. Trimming at V came to 7 bases and at J to 7 bases, leaving 13 bases not matched to a gene. The CDR3 sequence is CASTPFGTGPSGELFF. The CDR3 DNA reads as TGTGCCAGCACCCCGTTCGGGACAGGGCCAAGCGGGGAGCTGTTTTTT.

The chain is built from TRBV4-1 and TRBJ2-5; a weak D match, TRBD2 (6 bases). V was shortened by 2 bases and J by 5 bases, with 15 bases between the two germline ends. This CDR3 spans 15 amino acids. Per germline, CDR1 MGHRA and CDR2 YSYEKL. CDR3 sequence reads: CASSQHQAGRETQYF. CDR3 DNA: TGCGCCAGCAGCCAACACCAGGCGGGGAGGGAGACCCAGTACTTC.

The CDR3 DNA sequence: TGCGCCAGCAGCCAAGTTGGGGGGGCCTCATCCTACAATGAGCAGTTCTTC. This translates into CASSQVGGASSYNEQFF. The chain joins TRBV4-1 to TRBJ2-1; perhaps TRBD2 as D (7 bases). Germline CDR1 reads MGHRA; CDR2 reads YSYEKL. Trimming removed 1 base at V and 1 base at J, with 14 bases between. CDR3 size: 17 residues.

For this clonotype: The conserved final phenylalanine or tryptophan is absent from the CDR3, which likely points to a read error. V is TRBV29-1 and J is TRBJ2-6, with a weak D call TRBD2 (5 bases). Germline CDR1 SQVTM, CDR2 ANQGSEA. There are 15 residues in the CDR3. With 0 bases removed from V and 2 bases from J, the gap between germline ends came to 8 bases. The CDR3 DNA sequence: TGCAGCGTTGAAGATCCGCGGGCTGGGGCCAACGTCCTGACTCTC. This gives the protein CSVEDPRAGANVLTL.

In its sample, this clonotype was seen a few times. This chain connects TRBV5-4 to TRBJ2-1; perhaps D is TRBD1 or TRBD2 (5 bases each). This CDR3 is built from 16 residues. Germline V CDR1 and CDR2: SGHNT, YYREEE (reference sequence). The ends were cut back, 2 bases at V and 0 bases at J, with 12 bases in the middle. CDR3 nucleotides: TGTGCCAGCAGCTTCTCTCCGGGGCCCTCCTACAATGAGCAGTTCTTC. It encodes CASSFSPGPSYNEQFF.

This rearrangement joins TRBV2 to TRBJ2-2; D may be TRBD2 (6 bases). Germline V gene data show CDR1 as SNHLY and CDR2 as FYNNEI. Trimming stripped 6 bases from V and 3 bases from J, with 8 bases between. The CDR3 spans 13 residues. CDR3 in amino acids: CASRERDTGELFF. In nucleotides, the CDR3 is TGTGCCAGCAGGGAGCGGGACACCGGGGAGCTGTTTTTT.

The chain joins TRBV6-5 to TRBJ1-2; TRBD1 aligns across 8 bases. The germline V gene encodes CDR1 MNHEY and CDR2 SVGAGI. This CDR3 spans 14 amino acids. V lost 6 bases, J lost 5 bases, and 8 bases stayed unmatched. The CDR3 DNA is TGTGCCAGCAGCCGTACGGGACAGGAGTATGGCTACACCTTC. It encodes CASSRTGQEYGYTF.

V gene TRBV5-5 combines with J gene TRBJ2-1; D is undetermined. CDR1 is SGHKS and CDR2 is YYEKEE in the germline V gene (reference sequence). The CDR3 consists of 16 residues. The germline V and J ends were trimmed by 0 bases and 3 bases, with 13 bases remaining between them. DNA of the CDR3: TGTGCCAGCAGCTTGGTGGGTTCTGGAATCTACAATGAGCAGTTCTTC. This translates into CASSLVGSGIYNEQFF.

This clonotype was detected only a few times. The chain couples TRBV4-2 to TRBJ2-5, with D possibly matching TRBD1 (5 bases). Deletions cut 0 bases from V and 2 bases from J, with 10 bases between. This CDR3 contains 15 residues. Germline assignment: CDR1 LGHNA and CDR2 YNFKEQ. The DNA for the CDR3 is TGTGCCAGCAGCCAAGAGGGCAGGACACAAGAGACCCAGTACTTC. Translation: CASSQEGRTQETQYF.

The chain recombines TRBV7-9 with TRBJ1-4, with a weak D call TRBD1 (6 bases). The CDR3 is 17 residues long. Trimming took off 4 bases at V and 2 bases at J, with 17 bases between the two ends. Germline V gene lookup returns CDR1 SEHNR and CDR2 FQNEAQ (reference sequence). CDR3 DNA: TGTGCCAGCAGCTACTCCGGGGGCGGGTGGACTAATGAAAAACTGTTTTTT. Amino acid sequence: CASSYSGGGWTNEKLFF.

The rearrangement joins TRBV19 to TRBJ1-5, with a possible D match to TRBD1 (5 bases). The V gene lost 11 bases and the J gene lost 5 bases, with 13 bases spanning the gap. The germline V gene encodes CDR1 LNHDA and CDR2 SQIVND (reference sequence). The CDR3 spans 12 residues. CDR3 coding DNA: TGTGCCGGCGGGGAGGGGTATCAGCCCCAGCATTTT. This gives the protein CAGGEGYQPQHF. Full variable domain (remainder filled in from reference TRBV19 and TRBJ1-5): DGGITQSPKYLFRKEGQNVTLSCEQNLNHDAMYWYRQDPGQGLRLIYYSQIVNDFQKGDIAEGYSVSREKKESFPLTVTSAQKNPTAFYLCAGGEGYQPQHFGDGTRLSIL.

This chain links TRBV25-1 with TRBJ2-7; no definite D call. This CDR3 comprises 12 residues. Germline V lookup: CDR1 MGHDK, CDR2 SYGVNS. Trimming pared 6 bases from V and 0 bases from J, leaving 6 bases between. CDR3 sequence: CASRKSSYEQYF. CDR3 sequence (DNA): TGTGCCAGCAGAAAGAGCTCCTACGAGCAGTACTTC.

This chain links TRBV7-9 with TRBJ1-1; no clear D. The CDR3 is made up of 14 amino acids. Germline V lookup: CDR1 SEHNR, CDR2 FQNEAQ (reference sequence). The V end lost 4 bases, the J end lost 3 bases, and 12 bases lay between the germline ends. DNA for the CDR3: TGTGCCAGCAGCTCGCCCGGGAGTCACACTGAAGCTTTCTTT. It specifies CASSSPGSHTEAFF.

Notes on this clonotype: Compared with germline, one end of the junction differs, possibly owing to a read error. The chain combines TRBV7-6 with TRBJ2-3; 7 bases agree with TRBD1. The germline gives CDR1 SGHVS, CDR2 FNYEAQ. This CDR3 comprises 16 residues. CDR3 protein: CANSFDRVLLDDTQYF. The DNA for the CDR3 is TGTGCCAACAGCTTCGACAGGGTCCTACTTGATGATACGCAGTATTTT.

With regard to this clonotype: A much larger clone is a single base away; this may be a read error. The rearrangement joins TRBV7-2 to TRBJ2-5, with D uncertain. CDR1 and CDR2 from the germline V gene are SGHTA and FQGNSA. The CDR3 is 14 amino acids. The CDR3 sequence is CVSSSGFFRETQYF. As DNA, the CDR3 is TGTGTCAGCAGCTCCGGGTTTTTCCGGGAGACCCAGTACTTC.

V usage is TRBV7-9 and J usage is TRBJ1-6, with 8 bases fitting TRBD1. The germline V gene encodes CDR1 SEHNR and CDR2 FQNEAQ (reference sequence). The CDR3 consists of 15 residues. V gave up 5 bases and J gave up 10 bases; unmatched junction bases: 10. The CDR3 sequence is CASSPPDREGSPLHF. CDR3 bases: TGTGCCAGCAGCCCCCCGGACAGGGAAGGGTCACCCCTCCACTTT. The variable domain in full, completed from reference TRBV7-9 and TRBJ1-6, reads DTGVSQNPRHKITKRGQNVTFRCDPISEHNRLYWYRQTLGQGPEFLTYFQNEAQLEKSRLLSDRFSAERPKGSFSTLEIQRTEQGDSAMYLCASSPPDREGSPLHFGNGTRLTVT.

In this sample, this clonotype turned up a few times. The rearrangement links TRBV12-3 or TRBV12-4 to TRBJ1-2; D may be TRBD1 (5 bases). Trimming shortened V by 2 bases and J by 2 bases, and 12 bases separated the two germline ends. The CDR3 runs 15 residues. The CDR3 DNA reads TGTGCCAGCAGTTTACCCAGGGTTTCCAACTATGGCTACACCTTC. This translates into CASSLPRVSNYGYTF.

The chain recombines TRBV15 with TRBJ2-2, with D hard to call. CDR3 length equals 11 residues. Trimming cost V 8 bases and J 6 bases, with 7 bases left between them. The germline V gene has CDR1 LNHNV and CDR2 YYDKDF (reference sequence). CDR3 sequence (DNA): TGTGCCACCGCAGGCGCCGGGGAGCTGTTTTTT. Its protein product is CATAGAGELFF. Using reference TRBV15 and TRBJ2-2 for the parts outside the CDR3, the full variable domain is DAMVIQNPRYQVTQFGKPVTLSCSQTLNHNVMYWYQQKSSQAPKLLFHYYDKDFNNEADTPDNFQSRRPNTSFCFLDIRSPGLGDTAMYLCATAGAGELFFGEGSRLTVL.

The chain is built from TRBV27 and TRBJ2-7; no clear D. This CDR3 contains 14 residues. V was shortened by 2 bases and J by 3 bases, with 11 bases between the two germline ends. The germline V gene encodes CDR1 MNHEY and CDR2 SMNVEV (reference sequence). Here the CDR3 reads CASSLTATYYEQYF. The CDR3 DNA reads TGTGCCAGCAGTTTAACGGCGACTTACTACGAGCAGTACTTC.

This clonotype occurred a few times. The V and J genes are TRBV10-3 and TRBJ2-1; 7 nucleotides agree with TRBD1. The CDR3 covers 17 residues. In germline, CDR1 is ENHRY, CDR2 SYGVKD. Unmatched junction bases numbered 8, after V lost 0 bases and J lost 3 bases. The CDR3 reads CAISESTGAVVYNEQFF. In nucleotides, the CDR3 is TGTGCCATCAGTGAGTCTACAGGGGCCGTGGTCTACAATGAGCAGTTCTTC.